A single sample gave rise to the 11 T cell receptor beta chains below, sequenced in a study of blood T cell repertoires in COVID-19. The assay was immunoSEQ multiplex PCR, and TCRdb's table has in-frame clones only and misses some. Of over 150,000 clones in the sample, roughly 80% were seen once. The source material was peripheral blood. These receptors came from a man at least 80 years old with acute or convalescent COVID-19.

Only a few counts were recorded for this clone. CDR3 in amino acids: CASSEGEGGLKGQPQHF. DNA for the CDR3: TGTGCCAGCAGCGAAGGCGAGGGGGGGCTAAAGGGTCAGCCCCAGCATTTT. The chain carries TRBV7-6 and TRBJ1-5; a weak D match, TRBD1 (6 bases). V lost 5 bases, J lost 6 bases, and 23 bases lay in between. The CDR3 sequence is 17 residues long. CDR1 and CDR2 from the germline V gene are SGHVS and FNYEAQ.

The chain uses TRBV5-1 and TRBJ1-1; 9 nucleotides match TRBD1. J gave up 8 bases and V 1 base, and 9 bases lay outside the gene matches. CDR1 SGHRS and CDR2 YFSETQ come from the germline V gene. The CDR3 spans 15 residues. DNA for the CDR3: TGCGCCAGCAGCTTGAGGGACAGGGATTGGGAAGAAGCTTTCTTT. Encoded protein: CASSLRDRDWEEAFF.

This chain uses TRBV11-3 with TRBJ2-1, with 8 bases aligning to TRBD1. Trimming took 6 bases from V and 5 from J; bases not matched to a gene: 9. The CDR3 has 15 residues. Germline V CDR1 and CDR2: SGHNT, YENEEA. CDR3 sequence (DNA): TGTGCCAGCAGTTTTGGACAGGGTAATCACAATGAGCAGTTCTTC. Its protein product is CASSFGQGNHNEQFF.

The gene calls are TRBV10-1 and TRBJ2-1; 10 bases line up with TRBD2. Germline V gene data show CDR1 as WNHNN and CDR2 as SYGVQD (reference sequence). The V segment lost 0 bases and the J segment 12 bases; nucleotides outside the gene matches: 8. CDR3 length: 15 residues. CDR3 DNA: TGCGCCAGCAGTGAGTCGGGATTCCCTAGCGGGGGGCAGTTCTTC. This sequence encodes CASSESGFPSGGQFF.

The chain links TRBV21-1 to TRBJ2-7; the table gives TRBD1 as D, unverified against the DNA. TRBV21-1 represents a pseudogene. This CDR3 region has 13 residues. The CDR3 loop reads CASSKQGAYEQYV. For the CDR3, the DNA is TGTGCCAGCAGCAAACAGGGGGCTTACGAGCAGTACGTC.

The chain has TRBV15 and TRBJ2-2; TRBD1 aligns across 10 bases. V trimming: 3 bases; J trimming: 4 bases; junction bases outside the gene matches: 8. CDR1 is LNHNV, CDR2 YYDKDF, per germline (reference sequence). The CDR3 spans 17 residues. CDR3 region: CATSRSWDRGGTGELFF. Here the CDR3 DNA reads TGTGCCACCAGCAGGTCTTGGGACAGGGGTGGCACCGGGGAGCTGTTTTTT.

Note on this clone: The junction departs from germline at one end; a sequencing error may be responsible. The V and J genes are TRBV7-2 and TRBJ1-2; D perhaps matches TRBD1 (6 bases). The CDR3 has 13 residues. Germline V gene sequence: CDR1 SGHTA, CDR2 FQGNSA. The CDR3 region has the DNA TGTGCCAGCAGATCAAGTGGGGGCCTCCTTAATAACTTC. Translating gives CASRSSGGLLNNF.

This chain joins TRBV5-1 and TRBJ2-7, with 8 bases that match TRBD2. CDR3 size: 13 residues. Unmatched junction bases numbered 7, after V lost 4 bases and J lost 7 bases. Germline-derived CDR1 and CDR2 are SGHRS and YFSETQ. The CDR3 here is CASSPGLAQEQYV. The CDR3 DNA is TGCGCCAGCAGCCCCGGACTAGCTCAGGAGCAGTACGTC.

In its sample, this clone was seen a few times. This chain links TRBV2 with TRBJ2-1; the match to TRBD2 covers 9 bases. V lost 2 bases and J lost 4; bases outside the gene matches: 3. The CDR3 loop spans 15 amino acids. Germline V lookup: CDR1 SNHLY, CDR2 FYNNEI. CDR3 protein: CASSEIAGEYNEQFF. Written as DNA, the CDR3 is TGTGCCAGCAGTGAAATAGCGGGGGAATACAATGAGCAGTTCTTC.

This clone was seen a handful of times. This chain links TRBV4-1 with TRBJ1-6; D might be TRBD1 (5 bases). This CDR3 has 14 residues. V was trimmed by 0 bases and J by 10 bases, leaving 10 bases between them. The germline CDR1 and CDR2 sequences are MGHRA and YSYEKL. CDR3 sequence reads: CASSQEPRGSPLHF. Written as DNA, the CDR3 is TGCGCCAGCAGCCAAGAACCCCGGGGGTCACCCCTCCACTTT.

As to this clone: This sample also contains other DNA sequences that code for the same CDR3. The J gene is TRBJ1-2, the V gene TRBV19, with TRBD1 as a possible D gene (6 bases). Trimming left V 1 base short and J 8 bases short, with 11 bases between. From germline, CDR1 is LNHDA and CDR2 SQIVND (reference sequence). The CDR3 covers 13 residues. The CDR3 reads CASSIVQGYGYTF. As DNA, the CDR3 is TGTGCCAGTAGTATAGTGCAGGGGTACGGCTACACCTTC.